This T cell receptor beta chain was observed in a study of T-cell memory formation after mild COVID-19. A single record per CDR3 protein comes from TCRdb applying MiXCR to the 5' RACE reads. Of 200,000 to 250,000 distinct CDR3 sequences in the sample, roughly 10% are singletons; the top ten hold roughly 21%. The sample holds a few counts of this clonotype. The sequenced material came from PBMCs or a T cell subset sorted from them (not recorded which). The sequence was collected from a young man who had mild COVID-19 (a few samples of this study predate the infection). Cell type and time point are not known.

The chain's CDR3 is CASNGGPIYEQYF. CDR3 bases: TGTGCCAGCAATGGAGGGCCCATCTACGAGCAGTACTTC. V and J are TRBV6-6 and TRBJ2-7; possible D gene TRBD2, 6 bases. The CDR3 length is 13 residues. V was cut by 7 bases and J by 3 bases, with 13 bases left in between. Germline-derived CDR1 and CDR2 are MNHNY and SVGAGI (reference sequence).